This passage covers 14 T cell receptor beta chains from one sample sequenced in a study of blood T cell repertoires in COVID-19. Method: immunoSEQ multiplex PCR; TCRdb's copy keeps in-frame clones and lacks some. Among around 200,000 clones listed, roughly four fifths were seen once. The specimen sequenced was peripheral blood. The receptors come from a woman aged 40 to 50 with active or convalescent COVID-19.

The V and J genes are TRBV14 and TRBJ2-2; a weak D match, TRBD1 (6 bases). Germline CDR1 reads SGHDN; CDR2 reads FVKESK. The CDR3 spans 15 residues. Trimming pared 4 bases from V and 5 bases from J, leaving 14 bases between. CDR3 bases: TGTGCCAGCAGCCTTCACAGGGTTGGTACCGGGGAGCTGTTTTTT. Its translation: CASSLHRVGTGELFF.

The chain is built from TRBV7-2 and TRBJ2-7, with D hard to call. CDR1 is SGHTA, CDR2 FQGNSA, per germline. Deletions cut 3 bases from V and 0 bases from J, with 9 bases between. CDR3 size: 14 residues. CDR3 sequence (DNA): TGTGCCAGCAGCTTCGCCAGGCTCTCCTACGAGCAGTACTTC. This codes for CASSFARLSYEQYF.

DNA for the CDR3: TGTGCCAGCAGTGCGGGACAGGGGTATGGCTACACCTTC. Residues: CASSAGQGYGYTF. The V call is TRBV28, the J call TRBJ1-2; 10 nucleotides agree with TRBD1. The germline V gene encodes CDR1 MDHEN and CDR2 SYDVKM. With V trimmed by 5 bases and J by 5 bases, 2 bases remained unmatched. CDR3 length equals 13 residues.

The chain uses TRBV24-1 and TRBJ2-7, with 10 bases matching TRBD1. The CDR3 spans 14 residues. Losses at the gene ends were 4 bases for V and 6 bases for J; bases not matched to a gene: 5. The V gene's germline CDR1 is KGHDR and CDR2 SFDVKD. CDR3 in amino acids: CATSETDRGVEQYF. The DNA of the CDR3 is TGTGCCACCAGTGAAACGGACAGGGGGGTCGAGCAGTACTTC.

Notes on this clone: Distinct nucleotide sequences in the sample also encode this CDR3. J is TRBJ2-1 and V is TRBV11-2; 15 bases map to TRBD2. Germline assignment: CDR1 SGHAT and CDR2 FQNNGV. Trimming cost V 1 base and J 2 bases; bases outside gene matches: 3. CDR3 length equals 18 residues. CDR3 in DNA: TGTGCCAGCAGCTTAGGGACTAGCGGGAGGGCCGCCTACAATGAGCAGTTCTTC. This translates into CASSLGTSGRAAYNEQFF.

The V and J genes are TRBV2 and TRBJ2-4; D perhaps matches TRBD1 (6 bases). Trimming pared 1 base from V and 3 bases from J, leaving 22 bases between. CDR3 size: 19 residues. Germline-derived CDR1 and CDR2 are SNHLY and FYNNEI. CDR3 in DNA: TGTGCCAGCAGTGAAGGGAAGGGACAAAGTTTCCGGGGCAAAAACATTCAGTACTTC. It encodes CASSEGKGQSFRGKNIQYF.

The chain couples TRBV6-2 or TRBV6-3 to TRBJ2-7; 8 positions agree with TRBD1. Losses at the gene ends were 2 bases for V and 1 base for J; bases not matched to a gene: 13. CDR3 length: 18 residues. Germline values: CDR1 MNHEY, CDR2 SVGEGT. This CDR3 is CASSYGILQGVISYEQYF. The CDR3 bases are TGTGCCAGCAGTTACGGGATCCTACAGGGGGTAATTTCCTACGAGCAGTACTTC.

This clone was detected a few times. The V call is TRBV6-5, the J call TRBJ2-7, with D possibly being TRBD1 (6 bases). V lost 8 bases and J lost 2, with 16 bases in between. There are 14 residues in the CDR3. Germline V gene lookup returns CDR1 MNHEY and CDR2 SVGAGI. CDR3 amino acids: CASATIQGPYEQYF. The CDR3 nucleotides are TGTGCCAGCGCAACCATACAGGGCCCCTACGAGCAGTACTTC.

The CDR3 sequence: CASSRPTGGQETQYF. CDR3 in DNA: TGTGCCAGTAGTCGGCCCACAGGGGGCCAAGAGACCCAGTACTTC. V gene TRBV19 combines with J gene TRBJ2-5; 8 positions agree with TRBD1. Germline CDR1 and CDR2: LNHDA and SQIVND (reference sequence). The CDR3 runs 15 residues. Losses at the gene ends were 5 bases for V and 1 base for J; bases not matched to a gene: 6.

J is TRBJ1-2 and V is TRBV30; D gene ambiguous. This CDR3 spans 15 amino acids. Germline loops: CDR1 GTSNPN, CDR2 SVGIG (reference sequence). Trimming removed 4 bases at V and 8 bases at J, with 23 bases between. The CDR3: CAWNIAEWGGGGYTF. CDR3 nucleotides: TGTGCCTGGAATATCGCTGAGTGGGGTGGAGGAGGCTACACCTTC.

The V gene is TRBV4-2, the J gene TRBJ1-1, with unresolved D. CDR3 size: 14 residues. CDR1 and CDR2 (germline): LGHNA, YNFKEQ. V lost 0 bases and J 10 bases, leaving 15 bases between the germline ends. CDR3 nucleotide sequence: TGTGCCAGCAGCCAAGAAGAGCGGGCCCGGGGAGCTTTCTTT. Its protein product is CASSQEERARGAFF.

The rearrangement joins TRBV24-1 to TRBJ2-5; 7 bases align to TRBD1. The CDR3 contains 16 residues. With V trimmed by 1 base and J by 5 bases, 9 bases remained unmatched. CDR1 and CDR2 from the germline V gene are KGHDR and SFDVKD. The CDR3 region is CATSDFGGQVGETQYF. CDR3 coding DNA: TGTGCCACCAGTGATTTTGGAGGACAGGTAGGGGAGACCCAGTACTTC.

The chain recombines TRBV19 with TRBJ1-6; TRBD1 is a possible D gene (5 bases). The germline V gene encodes CDR1 LNHDA and CDR2 SQIVND (reference sequence). Between the trimmed V and J ends, which lost 3 bases and 6 bases, there was a span of 9 bases. This CDR3 region has 14 residues. The CDR3 bases are TGTGCCAGTAGTATTGGACACCCTAATTCACCCCTCCACTTT. It codes for CASSIGHPNSPLHF.

J is TRBJ1-1 and V is TRBV6-5; the D is unclear. CDR1 is MNHEY and CDR2 is SVGAGI in the germline V gene. The CDR3 is made up of 15 amino acids. V shed 5 bases and J shed 0 bases, with 13 bases lying between them. The CDR3 nucleotides are TGTGCCAGCAGTACATACAGTTACATGAACACTGAAGCTTTCTTT. This codes for CASSTYSYMNTEAFF.